Below, one TCR beta chain is given with its context. Its target is not known. These data are taken from a study of sequential checkpoint blockade in melanoma. General study findings and limits: About 30 times likelier clinical benefit followed increased tumor T-cell fraction and clonality.

The assay was immunoSEQ multiplex PCR, and TCRdb's table has in-frame clones only and misses some. Among about 13,000 clones listed, 25% to 30% were seen once. As to treatment: randomized to nivolumab then ipilimumab (arm A) or the reverse (arm B). No patient had prior DNA-damaging chemotherapy. Trimming took 7 bases from V and 8 from J; bases not matched to a gene: 8. Germline V gene sequence: CDR1 SNHLY, CDR2 FYNNEI. The CDR3 spans 14 residues. This receptor was identified in a human donor with melanoma. V is TRBV2 and J is TRBJ1-4; 9 bases align to TRBD1. The sample here was tumor tissue (inferred from file names), taken from a patient given nivolumab and ipilimumab in sequence. This CDR3 is CASNSGTGREKLFF. CDR3 nucleotides: TGTGCCAGCAACTCCGGGACAGGGCGCGAAAAACTGTTTTTT.